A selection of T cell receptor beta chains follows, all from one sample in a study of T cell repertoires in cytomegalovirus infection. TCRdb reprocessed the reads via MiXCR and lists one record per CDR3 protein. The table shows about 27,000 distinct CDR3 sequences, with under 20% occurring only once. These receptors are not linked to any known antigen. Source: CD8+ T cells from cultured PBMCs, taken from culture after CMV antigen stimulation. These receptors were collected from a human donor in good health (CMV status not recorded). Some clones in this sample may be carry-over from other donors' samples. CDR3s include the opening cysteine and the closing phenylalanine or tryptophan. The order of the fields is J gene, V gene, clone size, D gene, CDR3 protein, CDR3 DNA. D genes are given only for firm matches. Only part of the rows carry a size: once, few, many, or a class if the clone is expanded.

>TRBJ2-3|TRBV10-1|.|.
CASSGPGNTDTQYF
TGCGCCAGCAGTGGGCCGGGAAACACAGATACGCAGTATTTT
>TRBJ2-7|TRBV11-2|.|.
CASSLNYRGEQYF
TGTGCCAGCAGCTTAAATTATAGGGGCGAGCAGTACTTC
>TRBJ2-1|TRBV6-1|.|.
CATGGEYYNEQFF
TGTGCCACAGGGGGGGAATACTACAATGAGCAGTTCTTC
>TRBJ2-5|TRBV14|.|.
CASSQDQKRRFAQETQYF
TGTGCCAGCAGCCAAGATCAAAAGAGGCGGTTCGCCCAAGAGACCCAGTACTTC
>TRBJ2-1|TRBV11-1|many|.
CASSLDLATYNEQFF
TGTGCCAGCAGCTTAGACTTAGCGACCTACAATGAGCAGTTCTTC
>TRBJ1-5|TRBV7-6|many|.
CASSSEAGHQPQHF
TGTGCCAGCAGCTCGGAGGCTGGTCATCAGCCCCAGCATTTT
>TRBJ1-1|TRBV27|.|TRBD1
CASRRQGTNTEAFF
TGTGCCAGCAGAAGACAGGGGACGAACACTGAAGCTTTCTTT
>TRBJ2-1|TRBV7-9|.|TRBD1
CASSDGQASYNEQFF
TGTGCCAGCAGCGATGGACAGGCCTCCTACAATGAGCAGTTCTTC
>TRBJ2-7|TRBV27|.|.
CASSGGGSYEQYF
TGTGCCAGCAGTGGAGGGGGTTCCTACGAGCAGTACTTC
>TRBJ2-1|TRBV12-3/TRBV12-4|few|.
CASSSLRPEAYNEQFF
TGTGCCAGCAGTTCTCTACGCCCCGAGGCCTACAATGAGCAGTTCTTC
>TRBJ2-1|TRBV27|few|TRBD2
CASSLWRGLAGDGSSYNEQFF
TGTGCCAGCAGTTTATGGAGGGGACTAGCGGGAGATGGAAGCTCCTACAATGAGCAGTTCTTC
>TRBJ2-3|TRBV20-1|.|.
CSARGPVRGGGRTQYF
TGCAGTGCTAGAGGCCCTGTGAGGGGCGGCGGCAGGACGCAGTATTTT
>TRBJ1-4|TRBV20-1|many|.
CSARVGGRSEKLFF
TGCAGTGCTCGTGTAGGGGGAAGGAGTGAAAAACTGTTTTTT
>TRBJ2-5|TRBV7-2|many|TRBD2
CASSLPSAGGWQETQYF
TGTGCCAGCAGCTTGCCGTCGGCGGGAGGGTGGCAAGAGACCCAGTACTTC
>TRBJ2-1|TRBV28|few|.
CASSLPYNEQFF
TGTGCCAGCAGTTTACCGTACAATGAGCAGTTCTTC
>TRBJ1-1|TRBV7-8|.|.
CASSLMKGYEAFF
TGTGCCAGCAGCTTAATGAAGGGATATGAAGCTTTCTTT
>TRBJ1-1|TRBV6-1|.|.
CASSYQGEEAFF
TGTGCCAGCAGTTACCAAGGAGAAGAAGCTTTCTTT
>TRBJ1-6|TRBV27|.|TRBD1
CASSKSTGANSPLHF
TGTGCCAGCAGTAAATCGACAGGGGCTAATTCACCCCTCCACTTT
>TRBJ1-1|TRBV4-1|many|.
CASSQAVLGRAGTEAFF
TGCGCCAGCAGCCAGGCCGTTCTAGGGAGAGCAGGCACTGAAGCTTTCTTT
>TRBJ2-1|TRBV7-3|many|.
CASSLMGPRDNEQFF
TGTGCCAGCAGCTTAATGGGACCCCGAGACAATGAGCAGTTCTTC
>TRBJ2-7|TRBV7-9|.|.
CASSLVSGGYEQYF
TGTGCCAGCAGCTTAGTTTCCGGGGGCTACGAGCAGTACTTC
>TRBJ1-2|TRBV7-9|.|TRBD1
CASRPGQGMDGYTF
TGTGCCAGCAGACCCGGACAGGGGATGGATGGCTACACCTTC
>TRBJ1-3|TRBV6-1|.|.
CASSEDRSGWGLNTIYF
TGTGCCAGCAGTGAAGATCGCAGCGGATGGGGATTAAACACCATATATTTT
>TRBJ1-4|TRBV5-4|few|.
CASSLGSAALSTNEKLFF
TGTGCCAGCAGCTTGGGGTCGGCGGCCCTGTCAACTAATGAAAAACTGTTTTTT
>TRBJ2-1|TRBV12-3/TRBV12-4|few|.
CASSLTRNNEQFF
TGTGCCAGCAGTCTTACACGGAACAATGAGCAGTTCTTC
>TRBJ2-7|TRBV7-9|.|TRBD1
CASSQAGTGGREQYF
TGTGCCAGCAGCCAAGCCGGGACAGGGGGCCGCGAGCAGTACTTC
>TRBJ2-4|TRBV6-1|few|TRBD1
CAAEGARNSQYF
TGTGCCGCAGAGGGGGCAAGAAACAGTCAGTACTTC
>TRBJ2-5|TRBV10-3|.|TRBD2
CAISEPGLAKEETQYF
TGTGCCATCAGTGAGCCGGGACTAGCAAAAGAAGAGACCCAGTACTTC
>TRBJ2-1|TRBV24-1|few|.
CATSDLSNEQFF
TGTGCCACCAGTGATTTAAGCAATGAGCAGTTCTTC
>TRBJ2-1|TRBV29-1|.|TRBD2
CSVTKTSGIFNEQFF
TGCAGCGTTACCAAGACTAGCGGGATTTTCAATGAGCAGTTCTTC
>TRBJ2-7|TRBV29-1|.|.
CSVKRTDTYEQYF
TGCAGCGTTAAAAGGACAGACACCTACGAGCAGTACTTC
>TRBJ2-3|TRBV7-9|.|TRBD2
CASSAVGSSGRTRDTQYF
TGTGCCAGCAGCGCAGTCGGTAGTAGCGGGCGAACTCGAGATACGCAGTATTTT